These 29 T cell receptor beta chains share one sample of origin, sequenced in a study of cytomegalovirus exposure and HLA in healthy donors. Primers: 60 Vbeta forward and 13 Jbeta reverse. Sequenced by immunoSEQ multiplex PCR; TCRdb stores in-frame clones only, minus some. The sample yields about 190,000 clones, more than 60% seen once. Sequencing was done on a sample of PBMCs. These receptors were taken from a woman younger than 45 in good health and CMV-seropositive.

The V call is TRBV2, the J call TRBJ1-1; 8 nucleotides match TRBD1. V lost 8 bases to trimming and J lost 1 base; unmatched junction nucleotides: 3. The CDR3 covers 13 residues. Germline CDR1 reads SNHLY; CDR2 reads FYNNEI. The DNA for the CDR3 is TGTGCCAGCCCCGGACAGGGGAACACTGAAGCTTTCTTT. Translated: CASPGQGNTEAFF.

V usage is TRBV19 and J usage is TRBJ1-1; perhaps TRBD1 as D (6 bases). Germline CDR1 and CDR2: LNHDA and SQIVND (reference sequence). The ends were cut back, 1 base at V and 0 bases at J, with 9 bases in the middle. The CDR3 is made up of 15 amino acids. CDR3: CASSIARGLNTEAFF. CDR3 coding DNA: TGTGCCAGTAGTATAGCGCGGGGGCTGAACACTGAAGCTTTCTTT.

The V call is TRBV27, the J call TRBJ2-1, with 10 bases identical to TRBD1. J was trimmed by 5 bases and V by 7 bases; bases with no gene match: 8. Germline CDR1 is MNHEY and CDR2 is SMNVEV (reference sequence). This CDR3 spans 15 amino acids. The CDR3 spells CASTPGTGVDNEQFF. The DNA for the CDR3 is TGTGCCAGCACCCCCGGGACAGGGGTGGACAATGAGCAGTTCTTC.

The DNA of the CDR3 is TGTGCCAGCAGGGCAGGGGGCAACGGGGAGCTGTTTTTT. Encoded protein: CASRAGGNGELFF. The chain couples TRBV28 to TRBJ2-2; 8 bases are shared with TRBD1. V shed 6 bases and J 7 bases; nucleotides not matched to a gene: 4. This CDR3 has 13 amino acids. Germline assignment: CDR1 MDHEN and CDR2 SYDVKM.

This clone appeared a single time. The chain is built from TRBV19 and TRBJ1-1, with D uncertain. The CDR3 runs 15 residues. Trimming stripped 5 bases from V and 0 bases from J, with 13 bases between. Germline V gene lookup returns CDR1 LNHDA and CDR2 SQIVND (reference sequence). CDR3 region: CASSEGWNLNTEAFF. The CDR3 DNA sequence: TGTGCCAGTAGTGAGGGCTGGAATTTGAACACTGAAGCTTTCTTT.

V is TRBV6-6 and J is TRBJ1-4, with 9 positions matching TRBD1. Trimming cost V 4 bases and J 7 bases; bases outside gene matches: 4. CDR3 length: 14 residues. Germline CDR1 MNHNY, CDR2 SVGAGI (reference sequence). In nucleotides, the CDR3 is TGTGCCAGCAGTTTCCGGGACAGGGCTGAAAAACTGTTTTTT. Its protein is CASSFRDRAEKLFF.

This clone was seen more than once but under ten times. The J gene is TRBJ2-1, the V gene TRBV27, with TRBD1 matching 9 bases. Germline CDR1 is MNHEY and CDR2 is SMNVEV (reference sequence). V gave up 0 bases and J gave up 3 bases; unmatched junction bases: 3. This CDR3 is 16 amino acids long. The chain's CDR3 is CASSLSRDRVYNEQFF. The CDR3, as DNA: TGTGCCAGCAGTTTATCGAGGGACAGGGTCTACAATGAGCAGTTCTTC.

The V and J genes are TRBV7-6 and TRBJ2-1; 9 nucleotides match TRBD2. Per germline, CDR1 SGHVS and CDR2 FNYEAQ. Trimming at V came to 4 bases and at J to 4 bases, leaving 8 bases not matched to a gene. The CDR3 is 16 amino acids. Here the CDR3 DNA reads TGTGCCAGCAGCTCCAGCGGGGGGAGCGGGTACAATGAGCAGTTCTTC. Amino acid sequence: CASSSSGGSGYNEQFF.

The gene calls are TRBV10-3 and TRBJ2-7, with 7 bases lining up with TRBD1. The CDR3 spans 14 residues. Per the germline V gene, CDR1 is ENHRY and CDR2 is SYGVKD. Trimming took 2 bases from V and 3 from J; bases not matched to a gene: 4. This CDR3 is CAISEPGTVYEQYF. In nucleotides, the CDR3 is TGTGCCATCAGTGAGCCTGGGACAGTCTACGAGCAGTACTTC.

DNA of the CDR3: TGTGCCAGCAGTCCCCATGGGGGAGGTAAAGAGACCCAGTACTTC. Translating gives CASSPHGGGKETQYF. The V gene is TRBV28, the J gene TRBJ2-5; D perhaps matches TRBD2 (6 bases). From germline, CDR1 is MDHEN and CDR2 SYDVKM. CDR3 length: 15 amino acids. V lost 5 bases and J 3 bases, leaving 16 bases between the germline ends.

Here the CDR3 reads CASSEFGGGTDEQYF. Here the CDR3 DNA reads TGTGCCAGCAGTGAATTCGGGGGGGGCACGGACGAGCAGTACTTC. The V and J genes are TRBV6-1 and TRBJ2-7; the match to TRBD2 covers 8 bases. Germline CDR1 is MNHNS and CDR2 is SASEGT. The J segment lost 5 bases and the V segment lost 2 bases, leaving 8 bases of the junction unmatched. The CDR3 has 15 amino acids.

This clone came up a few times. This chain uses TRBV18 with TRBJ2-3, with D uncertain. V was cut by 2 bases and J by 14 bases, with 14 bases left in between. The CDR3 is made up of 12 amino acids. CDR1 KGHSH and CDR2 LQKENI come from the germline V gene. The CDR3 region has the DNA TGTGCCAGCTCACCAGAGTTAAATCGCGGGTATTTT. It codes for CASSPELNRGYF.

The rearrangement links TRBV11-2 to TRBJ2-6, with 7 positions matching TRBD1. Germline trimming cut 4 bases from V and 5 bases from J; bases unmatched to any gene: 17. The germline CDR1 and CDR2 sequences are SGHAT and FQNNGV. There are 19 residues in the CDR3. The CDR3 loop is CASSYYSTGIPGWANVLTF. CDR3 coding DNA: TGTGCCAGCAGCTATTATTCGACAGGGATCCCCGGCTGGGCCAACGTCCTGACTTTC.

The chain couples TRBV18 to TRBJ2-3; TRBD2 aligns across 11 bases. This CDR3 has 18 amino acids. The germline V gene encodes CDR1 KGHSH and CDR2 LQKENI. Trimming took 6 bases from V and 0 from J; bases not matched to a gene: 11. Here the CDR3 DNA reads TGTGCCAGCTCCCACCTAGCGGGAGGCGAAACGAGCACAGATACGCAGTATTTT. Translated: CASSHLAGGETSTDTQYF.

CDR3: CASSQPSRGLGANVLTF. The CDR3 region has the DNA TGCGCCAGCAGCCAACCGTCGAGGGGGCTTGGGGCCAACGTCCTGACTTTC. The rearrangement uses TRBV4-1 and TRBJ2-6; TRBD1 agrees at 7 bases. The J segment lost 3 bases and the V segment lost 2 bases, leaving 7 bases of the junction unmatched. CDR3 size: 17 residues. CDR1 and CDR2 (germline): MGHRA, YSYEKL.

The chain carries TRBV7-2 and TRBJ2-7, with 8 positions matching TRBD1. Trimming at V came to 5 bases and at J to 5 bases, leaving 8 bases not matched to a gene. CDR3 length: 14 amino acids. CDR1 is SGHTA, CDR2 FQGNSA, per germline. The CDR3 region has the DNA TGTGCCAGCAGCCAGCGGACAGGGAGTAACGAGCAGTACTTC. The encoded protein is CASSQRTGSNEQYF. The entire variable domain, with the rest obtained from reference TRBV7-2 and TRBJ2-7, is as follows: GAGVSQSPSNKVTEKGKDVELRCDPISGHTALYWYRQSLGQGLEFLIYFQGNSAPDKSGLPSDRFSAERTGGSVSTLTIQRTQQEDSAVYLCASSQRTGSNEQYFGPGTRLTVT.

The chain couples TRBV6-1 to TRBJ2-3, with 10 nucleotides matching TRBD1. The ends lost 8 bases at V and 5 bases at J; junction bases unmatched: 7. The V gene's germline CDR1 is MNHNS and CDR2 SASEGT. The CDR3 loop spans 14 amino acids. The CDR3 DNA is TGTGCCAGCCGTGGGACAGGGGCATTAGATACGCAGTATTTT. As protein: CASRGTGALDTQYF.

This clone was seen more than once but under ten times. The rearrangement links TRBV7-6 to TRBJ1-1; TRBD1 matches at 8 bases. V shed 3 bases and J 10 bases; nucleotides not matched to a gene: 4. Germline CDR1 is SGHVS and CDR2 is FNYEAQ. CDR3 length: 12 amino acids. The CDR3 is CASSLEGQGAFF. DNA for the CDR3: TGTGCCAGCAGCTTGGAAGGACAGGGAGCTTTCTTT.

The chain combines TRBV5-4 with TRBJ2-5; D call uncertain. The J call may be incorrect, as the DNA end agrees better with TRBJ2-7. Germline values: CDR1 SGHNT, CDR2 YYREEE (reference sequence). CDR3 length equals 12 residues. The CDR3 DNA is TGTGCCAGCAGCGCCCGAGGCTACGAGCAGTACTTC. Protein sequence: CASSARGYEQYF.

This clone was found a few times. This chain uses TRBV7-8 with TRBJ2-1, with 7 nucleotides matching TRBD1. Germline V gene lookup returns CDR1 SGHVS and CDR2 FQNEAQ. V shed 4 bases and J 3 bases; nucleotides not matched to a gene: 9. CDR3 size: 16 residues. For the CDR3, the DNA is TGTGCCAGCAGCTCAACCGGGACAGCCGTCTACAATGAGCAGTTCTTC. It codes for CASSSTGTAVYNEQFF.

The V gene is TRBV11-3, the J gene TRBJ2-1; D is unclear. CDR3 length: 13 residues. Germline CDR1 SGHNT, CDR2 YENEEA. V lost 5 bases and J 7 bases, leaving 12 bases between the germline ends. CDR3 DNA: TGTGCCAGCAGCAACGGTGGTTTTAATGAGCAGTTCTTC. It encodes CASSNGGFNEQFF.

The chain couples TRBV7-2 to TRBJ1-1, with 7 bases fitting TRBD1. The CDR3 sequence is 14 residues long. J lost 5 bases, V lost 3 bases, and 6 bases had no gene match. Germline CDR1 is SGHTA and CDR2 is FQGNSA. CDR3 amino acids: CASSFDRAGTEAFF. The DNA of the CDR3 is TGTGCCAGCAGCTTTGACAGGGCTGGGACTGAAGCTTTCTTT.

This rearrangement joins TRBV5-1 to TRBJ1-5; weak D call: TRBD1 (6 bases). V shed 1 base and J shed 6 bases, with 11 bases lying between them. The germline CDR1 and CDR2 sequences are SGHRS and YFSETQ. This CDR3 is built from 14 residues. CDR3: CASSLNPRGQPQHF. DNA for the CDR3: TGCGCCAGCAGCTTGAACCCCAGGGGTCAGCCCCAGCATTTT. Full variable domain (outside the CDR3, taken from reference TRBV5-1 and TRBJ1-5): KAGVTQTPRYLIKTRGQQVTLSCSPISGHRSVSWYQQTPGQGLQFLFEYFSETQRNKGNFPGRFSGRQFSNSRSEMNVSTLELGDSALYLCASSLNPRGQPQHFGDGTRLSIL.

V gene TRBV13 combines with J gene TRBJ2-2, with 7 bases aligning to TRBD1. Germline CDR1 reads PRHDT; CDR2 reads FYEKMQ (reference sequence). The CDR3 is 14 amino acids. The J segment lost 1 base and the V segment lost 7 bases, leaving 3 bases of the junction unmatched. CDR3 sequence (DNA): TGTGCCAGCACGGGACAGAGGAACACCGGGGAGCTGTTTTTT. Protein sequence: CASTGQRNTGELFF. Variable domain in full (rest from reference TRBV13 and TRBJ2-2): AAGVIQSPRHLIKEKRETATLKCYPIPRHDTVYWYQQGPGQDPQFLISFYEKMQSDKGSIPDRFSAQQFSDYHSELNMSSLELGDSALYFCASTGQRNTGELFFGEGSRLTVL.

CDR3: CASSAGEFKAEAFF. CDR3 nucleotide sequence: TGTGCCAGCAGCGCAGGGGAGTTTAAGGCTGAAGCTTTCTTT. This chain joins TRBV5-5 and TRBJ1-1; D might be TRBD1 (6 bases). Trimming pared 4 bases from V and 6 bases from J, leaving 16 bases between. This CDR3 comprises 14 residues. Per germline, CDR1 SGHKS and CDR2 YYEKEE (reference sequence).

This chain connects TRBV7-9 to TRBJ2-5, with 7 bases identical to TRBD1. CDR3 size: 14 residues. The V segment lost 3 bases and the J segment 3 bases; nucleotides outside the gene matches: 4. Germline CDR1 reads SEHNR; CDR2 reads FQNEAQ (reference sequence). The CDR3 here is CASSLKGQKETQYF. Written as DNA, the CDR3 is TGTGCCAGCAGCTTGAAGGGACAGAAAGAGACCCAGTACTTC. Full variable domain (missing parts from reference TRBV7-9 and TRBJ2-5): DTGVSQNPRHKITKRGQNVTFRCDPISEHNRLYWYRQTLGQGPEFLTYFQNEAQLEKSRLLSDRFSAERPKGSFSTLEIQRTEQGDSAMYLCASSLKGQKETQYFGPGTRLLVL.

The chain combines TRBV9 with TRBJ1-1; TRBD1 aligns across 8 bases. CDR3 length: 14 residues. The J segment lost 2 bases and the V segment lost 2 bases, leaving 2 bases of the junction unmatched. Germline CDR1 and CDR2: SGDLS and YYNGEE. CDR3 protein: CASSVGQANTEAFF. CDR3 sequence (DNA): TGTGCCAGCAGCGTGGGACAGGCCAACACTGAAGCTTTCTTT.

This CDR3 reads CASSQDLAQGADGYTF. The CDR3 DNA is TGTGCCAGCAGCCAAGATCTGGCACAGGGGGCCGATGGCTACACCTTC. The chain has TRBV4-2 and TRBJ1-2; TRBD1 agrees at 9 bases. Germline V gives CDR1 LGHNA, CDR2 YNFKEQ. Germline trimming cut 0 bases from V and 6 bases from J; bases unmatched to any gene: 8. The CDR3 has 16 residues.

This sequence joins TRBV14 and TRBJ2-7; no clear D. The germline gives CDR1 SGHDN, CDR2 FVKESK. V gave up 2 bases and J gave up 6 bases, with 8 bases separating them. CDR3 size: 12 residues. The CDR3 coding sequence is TGTGCCAGCAGCCAAAGTCTAGGCGAGCAGTACTTC. Translated: CASSQSLGEQYF.